The 17 T cell receptor beta chains given below trace back to one sample, sequenced in a study of shared clonotypes between healthy human individuals. The table came from immunoSEQ multiplex PCR; TCRdb's copy has only in-frame clones and leaves some out. The repertoire holds 780,000 or so clones, with 72% as singletons. The sequencing sample was made of memory CD4+ T cells sorted from blood. Indicated subset: CD45RA-negative fraction. The receptors were gathered from a woman aged 25 to 39 in good health.

This rearrangement joins TRBV9 to TRBJ1-2, with no clear D. Germline V gene sequence: CDR1 SGDLS, CDR2 YYNGEE. Trimming cost V 2 bases and J 1 base, with 12 bases left between them. The CDR3 consists of 15 residues. The CDR3 DNA follows: TGTGCCAGCAGCGTGGGCTTAGGGAATAACTATGGCTACACCTTC. Its translation: CASSVGLGNNYGYTF.

The genes are TRBV7-8 and TRBJ1-5; 11 bases align to TRBD1. This CDR3 has 15 residues. V gave up 5 bases and J gave up 7 bases; unmatched junction bases: 7. Germline loops: CDR1 SGHVS, CDR2 FQNEAQ. CDR3 sequence (DNA): TGTGCCAGCAGCCGGACAGGGGGCGTGGGACAGCCCCAGCATTTT. Its protein product is CASSRTGGVGQPQHF.

J is TRBJ1-2 and V is TRBV5-1, with TRBD1 matching 12 bases. J lost 8 bases, V lost 4 bases, and 9 bases had no gene match. The CDR3 is 15 residues long. The germline gives CDR1 SGHRS, CDR2 YFSETQ. The CDR3: CASSPVAGQGAGYTF. Written as DNA, the CDR3 is TGCGCCAGCAGCCCGGTGGCGGGACAGGGGGCCGGCTACACCTTC.

About this clone itself: A far larger clone is one nucleotide away, so this likely arose from a read error. The J gene is TRBJ1-3, the V gene TRBV2, with a possible D match to TRBD1 (5 bases). In germline, CDR1 is SNHLY, CDR2 FYNNEI. The CDR3 is made up of 13 amino acids. V was shortened by 6 bases and J by 1 base, with 7 bases between the two germline ends. The CDR3 loop reads CASSAGSGNTIYF. As DNA, the CDR3 is TGTGCCAGCAGCGCAGGGTCTGGAAACACCATATATTTT.

A few counts support this clone. The V and J genes are TRBV6-1 and TRBJ2-5; no clear D gene. Germline CDR1 is MNHNS and CDR2 is SASEGT. V was trimmed by 4 bases and J by 2 bases, leaving 2 bases between them. This CDR3 is 11 amino acids long. DNA for the CDR3: TGTGCCAGCAGTGCTCAAGAGACCCAGTACTTC. Protein sequence: CASSAQETQYF.

The chain employs TRBV11-2 and TRBJ2-5; 10 nucleotides align to TRBD1. CDR3 length: 17 residues. Germline CDR1 and CDR2: SGHAT and FQNNGV. Unmatched junction bases numbered 10, after V lost 1 base and J lost 5 bases. This chain's CDR3 is CASSLVSPGQGLETQYF. CDR3 coding DNA: TGTGCCAGCAGCTTAGTTTCTCCGGGACAGGGGTTGGAGACCCAGTACTTC. Using reference TRBV11-2 and TRBJ2-5 for the parts outside the CDR3, the full variable domain is EAGVAQSPRYKIIEKRQSVAFWCNPISGHATLYWYQQILGQGPKLLIQFQNNGVVDDSQLPKDRFSAERLKGVDSTLKIQPAKLEDSAVYLCASSLVSPGQGLETQYFGPGTRLLVL.

This clone was counted ten times or more. The chain couples TRBV19 to TRBJ2-1; TRBD1 might be the D (5 bases). The CDR3 is 12 residues long. Germline values: CDR1 LNHDA, CDR2 SQIVND (reference sequence). V lost 9 bases and J lost 9, with 15 bases in between. The CDR3 DNA is TGTGCCAGCCGTAACCAGGGAAGTGAGCAGTTCTTC. Residues: CASRNQGSEQFF.

The V gene is TRBV5-7, the J gene TRBJ2-7; D gene unclear. TRBV5-7 is given ORF status, its function remaining uncertain. V lost 6 bases to trimming and J lost 4 bases, with 14 bases between them. The CDR3 runs 13 residues. The DNA for the CDR3 is TGTGCCAGCACCCGTAAGCCATTATACGAGCAGTACTTC. It codes for CASTRKPLYEQYF.

CDR3 DNA: TGTGCCAGCAGTGCCCTAGCGGTAAGCTCCTACAATGAGCAGTTCTTC. Amino acid sequence: CASSALAVSSYNEQFF. This chain uses TRBV28 with TRBJ2-1, with 7 bases aligning to TRBD2. CDR1 and CDR2 (germline): MDHEN, SYDVKM. The trim removed 5 bases at V and 0 bases at J, leaving 7 bases unmatched. The CDR3 extends over 16 amino acids.

V gene TRBV2 combines with J gene TRBJ2-2; TRBD2 matches 10 bases. The ends lost 1 base at V and 4 bases at J; junction bases unmatched: 9. Germline CDR1 reads SNHLY; CDR2 reads FYNNEI. The CDR3 is 18 amino acids. CDR3 region: CASSEGVAGGAFTGELFF. DNA of the CDR3: TGTGCCAGCAGTGAAGGGGTAGCGGGGGGAGCCTTCACCGGGGAGCTGTTTTTT.

This chain connects TRBV7-9 to TRBJ1-5; D is unresolved. This CDR3 has 14 amino acids. Germline CDR1 reads SEHNR; CDR2 reads FQNEAQ (reference sequence). Trimming removed 2 bases at V and 0 bases at J, with 5 bases between. CDR3 region: CASSLPYSNQPQHF. In DNA form, the CDR3 reads TGTGCCAGCAGCTTACCCTATAGCAATCAGCCCCAGCATTTT.

The chain's CDR3 is CASSRGLAGTEQYF. The CDR3 coding sequence is TGTGCCAGCAGCCGCGGACTAGCGGGAACCGAGCAGTACTTC. The chain combines TRBV2 with TRBJ2-7; TRBD2 matches at 12 bases. The CDR3 extends over 14 amino acids. Germline V gene sequence: CDR1 SNHLY, CDR2 FYNNEI. J lost 6 bases, V lost 6 bases, and 6 bases had no gene match.

This clone was found once. This rearrangement joins TRBV28 to TRBJ1-5; D is undetermined. There are 16 residues in the CDR3. V was cut by 3 bases and J by 2 bases, with 14 bases left in between. CDR1 is MDHEN and CDR2 is SYDVKM in the germline V gene. This CDR3 reads CASSLVDNSGNQPQHF. DNA for the CDR3: TGTGCCAGCAGTTTGGTAGACAATAGCGGCAATCAGCCCCAGCATTTT.

V gene TRBV21-1 combines with J gene TRBJ2-1; the table names TRBD2, a call not compared with the DNA. TRBV21-1 is reported as a pseudogene. The CDR3 is made up of 20 amino acids. The CDR3 spells CASSKGGQDRSSGSLNEQFF. In nucleotides, the CDR3 is TGTGCCAGCAGCAAAGGTGGACAGGACCGTTCTAGCGGGAGTCTAAATGAGCAGTTCTTC.

The genes are TRBV9 and TRBJ2-3; weak D call: TRBD2 (6 bases). Between the trimmed V and J ends, which lost 3 bases and 2 bases, there was a span of 13 bases. CDR3 size: 15 residues. Per germline, CDR1 SGDLS and CDR2 YYNGEE. The DNA of the CDR3 is TGTGCCAGCAGCGGGGGACTTTTACACACAGATACGCAGTATTTT. It is translated as CASSGGLLHTDTQYF.

The rearrangement joins TRBV7-8 to TRBJ2-5, with 9 bases fitting TRBD1. The end of the DNA fits TRBJ2-7 better, so the J call may be wrong. Germline loops: CDR1 SGHVS, CDR2 FQNEAQ. This CDR3 contains 15 residues. The CDR3 protein is CASSNKQGASYEQYF. CDR3 nucleotide sequence: TGTGCCAGCAGCAACAAACAGGGGGCCTCCTACGAGCAGTACTTC.

Only one count was recorded for this clone. The chain couples TRBV29-1 to TRBJ2-5; D tentatively reads TRBD1 or TRBD2 (5 bases each). Germline CDR1 reads SQVTM; CDR2 reads ANQGSEA. The CDR3 is made up of 12 amino acids. V was trimmed by 5 bases and J by 1 base, leaving 8 bases between them. CDR3 amino acids: CSVRGAQETQYF. As DNA, the CDR3 is TGCAGCGTTCGAGGGGCCCAAGAGACCCAGTACTTC.